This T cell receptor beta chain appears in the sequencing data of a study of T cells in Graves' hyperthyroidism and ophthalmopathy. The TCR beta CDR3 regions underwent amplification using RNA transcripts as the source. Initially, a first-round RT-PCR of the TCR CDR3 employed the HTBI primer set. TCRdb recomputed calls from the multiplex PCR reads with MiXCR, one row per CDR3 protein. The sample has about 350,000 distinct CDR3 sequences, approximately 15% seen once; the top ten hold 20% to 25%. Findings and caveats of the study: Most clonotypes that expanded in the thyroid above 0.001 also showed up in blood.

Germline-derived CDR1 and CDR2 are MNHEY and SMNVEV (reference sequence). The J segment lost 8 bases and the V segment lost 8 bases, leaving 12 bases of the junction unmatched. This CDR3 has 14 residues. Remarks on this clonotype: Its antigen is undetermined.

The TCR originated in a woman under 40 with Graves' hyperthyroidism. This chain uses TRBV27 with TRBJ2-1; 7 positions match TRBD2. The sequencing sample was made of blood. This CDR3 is CASGVYVRGDEQFF. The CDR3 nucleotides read TGTGCCAGCGGAGTTTATGTCCGGGGGGATGAGCAGTTCTTC.